These 17 T cell receptor beta chains came from one sample sequenced in a study of radiotherapy plus CTLA-4 blockade in lung cancer. Clones were sequenced by immunoSEQ multiplex PCR, and TCRdb holds only the in-frame ones, with some missing. This sample has roughly 90,000 clones, with roughly 78% found just once. The input for sequencing was peripheral blood, taken from a patient treated with radiotherapy plus ipilimumab. The receptor source for this set is a human donor with non-small cell lung cancer that progressed on radiotherapy plus ipilimumab.

The gene calls are TRBV9 and TRBJ1-1; 7 positions match TRBD1. V lost 4 bases to trimming and J lost 0 bases; unmatched junction nucleotides: 6. The CDR3 sequence is 15 residues long. Germline loops: CDR1 SGDLS, CDR2 YYNGEE. The CDR3 protein is CASSRTGQVNTEAFF. The CDR3 coding sequence is TGTGCCAGCAGCAGAACCGGACAGGTGAACACTGAAGCTTTCTTT.

This clone turned up a few times. The rearrangement uses TRBV7-8 and TRBJ2-1, with 9 bases aligning to TRBD2. The V gene's germline CDR1 is SGHVS and CDR2 FQNEAQ. CDR3 length: 16 amino acids. J gave up 7 bases and V 3 bases, and 10 bases lay outside the gene matches. The CDR3 nucleotides read TGTGCCAGCAGCTTCTCTAGCGGGGCGAGAGGTAATGAGCAGTTCTTC. It specifies CASSFSSGARGNEQFF. The whole variable domain, filled in from reference TRBV7-8 and TRBJ2-1, reads GAGVSQSPRYKVAKRGQDVALRCDPISGHVSLFWYQQALGQGPEFLTYFQNEAQLDKSGLPSDRFFAERPEGSVSTLKIQRTQQEDSAVYLCASSFSSGARGNEQFFGPGTRLTVL.

This sequence joins TRBV4-1 and TRBJ1-5; D may be TRBD1 (5 bases). The CDR3 consists of 15 residues. Germline CDR1 and CDR2: MGHRA and YSYEKL. Trimming removed 1 base at V and 1 base at J, with 8 bases between. The CDR3 loop is CASSQATVSNQPQHF. CDR3 nucleotides: TGCGCCAGCAGCCAAGCGACAGTAAGCAATCAGCCCCAGCATTTT.

The V call is TRBV4-2, the J call TRBJ2-1; tentatively, D is TRBD2 (7 bases). With 3 bases removed from V and 8 bases from J, the gap between germline ends came to 17 bases. The germline V gene encodes CDR1 LGHNA and CDR2 YNFKEQ. The length of the CDR3 is 15 residues. CDR3 DNA sequence: TGTGCCAGCAGCCAGAGGGGGGGTAACCTTCATGAGCAGTTCTTC. Its translation is CASSQRGGNLHEQFF.

The chain employs TRBV5-6 and TRBJ2-1; 12 bases line up with TRBD2. The CDR3 sequence is 14 residues long. V lost 7 bases, J lost 7 bases, and 6 bases stayed unmatched. Germline V gives CDR1 SGHDT, CDR2 YYEEEE. This chain's CDR3 is CASEELAGGNEQFF. For the CDR3, the DNA is TGTGCCAGCGAGGAACTAGCGGGAGGAAATGAGCAGTTCTTC.

The V and J genes are TRBV7-9 and TRBJ1-4, with D possibly being TRBD1 (5 bases). The CDR3 is 14 residues long. V lost 5 bases and J lost 3, with 10 bases in between. CDR1 is SEHNR, CDR2 FQNEAQ, per germline (reference sequence). CDR3 protein: CASSVRQSNEKLFF. CDR3 coding DNA: TGTGCCAGCAGCGTAAGACAGTCTAATGAAAAACTGTTTTTT.

This clone has more than one count but fewer than ten. The chain is built from TRBV5-1 and TRBJ2-7, with D possibly TRBD2 on 7 matching bases. Trimming left V 1 base short and J 7 bases short, with 18 bases between. CDR3 length: 15 amino acids. The V gene's germline CDR1 is SGHRS and CDR2 YFSETQ. The CDR3 region is CASSLTGGGPREQYF. The CDR3 DNA reads as TGCGCCAGCAGCTTGACTGGGGGGGGCCCTAGGGAGCAGTACTTC.

This clone was observed a handful of times. One junction end does not reproduce the germline sequence, and a read error may be involved. The rearrangement joins TRBV7-7 to TRBJ2-3; D is possibly TRBD2 (6 bases). In germline, CDR1 is SSHAT, CDR2 FNYEAQ (reference sequence). The CDR3 is made up of 15 amino acids. The CDR3 protein is CASSLGTSRTDTQYF. The CDR3 coding sequence is TGTGCTAGCAGCTTAGGGACTTCTCGCACAGATACGCAGTATTTT.

The chain joins TRBV7-2 to TRBJ1-4, with D possibly being TRBD1 (5 bases). The V end was cut by 6 bases, the J end by 7 bases, with 15 bases between. This CDR3 is built from 14 residues. Germline values: CDR1 SGHTA, CDR2 FQGNSA. Here the CDR3 reads CASSPSGRAEKLFF. CDR3 in DNA: TGTGCCAGCAGTCCCTCGGGCAGGGCTGAAAAACTGTTTTTT.

The genes are TRBV11-3 and TRBJ2-1, with 8 nucleotides matching TRBD2. The CDR3 length is 14 residues. Per the germline V gene, CDR1 is SGHNT and CDR2 is YENEEA. J lost 4 bases, V lost 8 bases, and 7 bases had no gene match. CDR3 amino acids: CASSSGGDYNEQFF. The CDR3 nucleotides read TGTGCCAGCTCGTCGGGGGGGGATTACAATGAGCAGTTCTTC. The variable domain in full, completed from reference TRBV11-3 and TRBJ2-1, reads EAGVVQSPRYKIIEKKQPVAFWCNPISGHNTLYWYLQNLGQGPELLIRYENEEAVDDSQLPKDRFSAERLKGVDSTLKIQPAELGDSAVYLCASSSGGDYNEQFFGPGTRLTVL.

The V call is TRBV7-2, the J call TRBJ1-6, with 9 bases fitting TRBD1. The V gene end was trimmed by 1 base and the J gene end by 8 bases; junction bases not matched to a gene: 3. The CDR3 loop spans 15 amino acids. In germline, CDR1 is SGHTA, CDR2 FQGNSA. CDR3 in DNA: TGTGCCAGCAGCTTAGTGGGACAGGGTGATTCACCCCTCCACTTT. It encodes CASSLVGQGDSPLHF.

V usage is TRBV29-1 and J usage is TRBJ1-1, with a tentative D call TRBD1 (5 bases). CDR1 is SQVTM, CDR2 ANQGSEA, per germline. The CDR3 is 12 residues long. Trimming took 7 bases from V and 0 from J, leaving 9 bases between them. The CDR3 DNA sequence: TGCAGCGCCGCACAGGTGAACACTGAAGCTTTCTTT. Residues: CSAAQVNTEAFF.

This clone was observed a handful of times. V and J are TRBV18 and TRBJ2-7; a weak D match, TRBD1 (6 bases). This CDR3 is built from 14 residues. The V end lost 3 bases, the J end lost 0 bases, and 9 bases lay between the germline ends. Germline CDR1 KGHSH, CDR2 LQKENI. The CDR3 spells CASSPGDNSYEQYF. CDR3 DNA: TGTGCCAGCTCACCCGGGGACAACTCCTACGAGCAGTACTTC.

The V call is TRBV5-1, the J call TRBJ2-2; 10 nucleotides line up with TRBD2. CDR1 SGHRS and CDR2 YFSETQ come from the germline V gene. J gave up 7 bases and V 2 bases, and 11 bases lay outside the gene matches. The CDR3 covers 17 residues. The CDR3 DNA is TGCGCCAGCAGCTTAGGAATTCTAGCGGGAGAGGACGGGGAGCTGTTTTTT. Its protein is CASSLGILAGEDGELFF.

This chain joins TRBV5-1 and TRBJ2-5; 9 bases agree with TRBD1. The germline V gene encodes CDR1 SGHRS and CDR2 YFSETQ. The CDR3 is made up of 14 amino acids. J was trimmed by 5 bases and V by 1 base; bases with no gene match: 3. The CDR3 sequence is CASSLPGQGETQYF. Written as DNA, the CDR3 is TGCGCCAGCAGCTTGCCGGGACAGGGTGAGACCCAGTACTTC.

V gene TRBV7-6 combines with J gene TRBJ2-5; D unclear. Deletions cut 1 base from V and 2 bases from J, with 5 bases between. Germline CDR1 is SGHVS and CDR2 is FNYEAQ. This CDR3 spans 13 amino acids. The chain's CDR3 is CASSLGQQETQYF. The DNA of the CDR3 is TGTGCCAGCAGCTTAGGTCAGCAAGAGACCCAGTACTTC. The whole variable domain, filled in from reference TRBV7-6 and TRBJ2-5, reads GAGVSQSPRYKVTKRGQDVALRCDPISGHVSLYWYRQALGQGPEFLTYFNYEAQQDKSGLPNDRFSAERPEGSISTLTIQRTEQRDSAMYRCASSLGQQETQYFGPGTRLLVL.

J is TRBJ2-3 and V is TRBV11-3; TRBD2 matches at 11 bases. The V and J ends lost 5 bases and 2 bases, in that order; junction bases with no gene match: 6. CDR3 length: 16 amino acids. Looked up from germline, CDR1 is SGHNT and CDR2 is YENEEA. The CDR3 DNA is TGTGCCAGCAGCGGAGGACTAGCGGGCCCCACAGATACGCAGTATTTT. Its translation is CASSGGLAGPTDTQYF.